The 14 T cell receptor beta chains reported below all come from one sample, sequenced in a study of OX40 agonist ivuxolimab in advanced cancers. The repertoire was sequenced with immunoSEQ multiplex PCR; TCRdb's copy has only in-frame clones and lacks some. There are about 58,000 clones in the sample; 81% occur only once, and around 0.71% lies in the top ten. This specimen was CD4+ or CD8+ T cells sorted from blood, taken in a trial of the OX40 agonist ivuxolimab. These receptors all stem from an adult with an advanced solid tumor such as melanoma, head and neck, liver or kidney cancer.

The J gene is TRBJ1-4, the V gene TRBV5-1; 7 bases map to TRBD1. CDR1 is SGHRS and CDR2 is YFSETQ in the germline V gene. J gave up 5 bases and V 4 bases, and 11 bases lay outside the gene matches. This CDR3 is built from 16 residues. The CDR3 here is CASSATGRGGNEKLFF. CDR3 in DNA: TGCGCCAGCAGCGCGACAGGGAGAGGGGGGAATGAAAAACTGTTTTTT. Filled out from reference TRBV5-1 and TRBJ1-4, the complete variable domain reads KAGVTQTPRYLIKTRGQQVTLSCSPISGHRSVSWYQQTPGQGLQFLFEYFSETQRNKGNFPGRFSGRQFSNSRSEMNVSTLELGDSALYLCASSATGRGGNEKLFFGSGTQLSVL.

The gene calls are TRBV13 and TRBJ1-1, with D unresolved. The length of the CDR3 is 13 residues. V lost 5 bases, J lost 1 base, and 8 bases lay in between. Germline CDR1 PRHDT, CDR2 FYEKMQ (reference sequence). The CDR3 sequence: CASSATANTEAFF. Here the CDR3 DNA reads TGTGCCAGCAGCGCCACGGCGAACACTGAAGCTTTCTTT. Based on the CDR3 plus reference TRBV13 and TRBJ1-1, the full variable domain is AAGVIQSPRHLIKEKRETATLKCYPIPRHDTVYWYQQGPGQDPQFLISFYEKMQSDKGSIPDRFSAQQFSDYHSELNMSSLELGDSALYFCASSATANTEAFFGQGTRLTVV.

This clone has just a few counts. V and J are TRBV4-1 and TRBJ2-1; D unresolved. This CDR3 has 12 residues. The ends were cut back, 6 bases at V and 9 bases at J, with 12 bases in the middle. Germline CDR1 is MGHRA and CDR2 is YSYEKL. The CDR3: CASRNTASEQFF. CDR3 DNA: TGCGCCAGCAGAAATACAGCTAGTGAGCAGTTCTTC.

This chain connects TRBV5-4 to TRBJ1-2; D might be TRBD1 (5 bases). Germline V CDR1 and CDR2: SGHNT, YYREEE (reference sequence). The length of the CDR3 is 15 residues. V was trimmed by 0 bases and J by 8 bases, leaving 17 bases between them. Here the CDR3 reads CASSLGGVRQRGYTF. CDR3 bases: TGTGCCAGCAGCTTGGGGGGGGTCCGACAACGAGGCTACACCTTC.

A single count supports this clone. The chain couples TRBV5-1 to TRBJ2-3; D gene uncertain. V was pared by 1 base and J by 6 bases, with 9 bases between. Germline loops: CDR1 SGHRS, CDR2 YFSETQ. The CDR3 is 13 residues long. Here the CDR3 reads CASSLQVKDTQYF. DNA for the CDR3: TGCGCCAGCAGCTTGCAGGTCAAGGATACGCAGTATTTT.

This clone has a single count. The CDR3 loop is CASSQMGNSYNEQFF. The CDR3 bases are TGTGCCAGTAGTCAAATGGGGAACTCCTACAATGAGCAGTTCTTC. The rearrangement joins TRBV19 to TRBJ2-1; D uncertain. Germline CDR1 is LNHDA and CDR2 is SQIVND (reference sequence). The CDR3 runs 15 residues. V lost 5 bases and J 0 bases, leaving 11 bases between the germline ends.

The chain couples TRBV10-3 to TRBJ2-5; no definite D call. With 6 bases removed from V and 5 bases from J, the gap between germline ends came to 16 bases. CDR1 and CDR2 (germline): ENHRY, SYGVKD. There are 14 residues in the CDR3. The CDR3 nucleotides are TGTGCCATCAGCCATGAACGTCGGACGGAGACCCAGTACTTC. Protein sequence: CAISHERRTETQYF.

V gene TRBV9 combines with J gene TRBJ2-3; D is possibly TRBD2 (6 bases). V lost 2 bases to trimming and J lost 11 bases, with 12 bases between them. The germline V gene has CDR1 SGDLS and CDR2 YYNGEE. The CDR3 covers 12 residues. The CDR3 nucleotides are TGTGCCAGCAGCGTGGGACTGGATGTGCAGTATTTT. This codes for CASSVGLDVQYF. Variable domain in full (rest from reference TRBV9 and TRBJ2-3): DSGVTQTPKHLITATGQRVTLRCSPRSGDLSVYWYQQSLDQGLQFLIQYYNGEERAKGNILERFSAQQFPDLHSELNLSSLELGDSALYFCASSVGLDVQYFGPGTRLTVL.

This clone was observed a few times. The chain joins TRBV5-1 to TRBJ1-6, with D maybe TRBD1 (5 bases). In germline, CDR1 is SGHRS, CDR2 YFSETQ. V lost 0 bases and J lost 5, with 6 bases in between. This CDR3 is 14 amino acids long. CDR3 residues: CASSLDRNNSPLHF. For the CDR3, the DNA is TGCGCCAGCAGCTTGGACAGGAATAATTCACCCCTCCACTTT.

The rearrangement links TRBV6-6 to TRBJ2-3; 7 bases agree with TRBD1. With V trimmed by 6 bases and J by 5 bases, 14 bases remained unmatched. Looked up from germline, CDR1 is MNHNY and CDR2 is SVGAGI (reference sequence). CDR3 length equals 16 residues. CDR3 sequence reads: CASRAGKGAQIDTQYF. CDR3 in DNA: TGTGCCAGCAGGGCCGGGAAGGGGGCGCAGATAGATACGCAGTATTTT.

The CDR3 reads CASSQDTGGMRETQYF. The CDR3 DNA sequence: TGCGCCAGCAGCCAAGATACAGGGGGGATGCGAGAGACCCAGTACTTC. The chain is built from TRBV4-1 and TRBJ2-5; 8 bases fit TRBD1. Trimming took 0 bases from V and 4 from J; bases not matched to a gene: 7. Per the germline V gene, CDR1 is MGHRA and CDR2 is YSYEKL. The length of the CDR3 is 16 residues.

CDR3 nucleotide sequence: TGTGCCAGCAGCCCCCGGGTCTTAAACACCGGGGAGCTGTTTTTT. Translating gives CASSPRVLNTGELFF. The chain employs TRBV7-2 and TRBJ2-2; D is unresolved. Trimming removed 5 bases at V and 2 bases at J, with 12 bases between. Germline V lookup: CDR1 SGHTA, CDR2 FQGNSA. The CDR3 totals 15 residues. The full variable domain, with the rest looked up from reference TRBV7-2 and TRBJ2-2, is GAGVSQSPSNKVTEKGKDVELRCDPISGHTALYWYRQSLGQGLEFLIYFQGNSAPDKSGLPSDRFSAERTGGSVSTLTIQRTQQEDSAVYLCASSPRVLNTGELFFGEGSRLTVL.

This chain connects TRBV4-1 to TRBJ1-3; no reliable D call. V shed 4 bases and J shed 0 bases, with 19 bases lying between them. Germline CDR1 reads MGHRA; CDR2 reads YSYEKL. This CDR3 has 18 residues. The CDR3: CASSRTTPIGLSGNTIYF. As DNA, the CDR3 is TGCGCCAGCAGCCGAACTACCCCGATTGGGCTCTCTGGAAACACCATATATTTT.

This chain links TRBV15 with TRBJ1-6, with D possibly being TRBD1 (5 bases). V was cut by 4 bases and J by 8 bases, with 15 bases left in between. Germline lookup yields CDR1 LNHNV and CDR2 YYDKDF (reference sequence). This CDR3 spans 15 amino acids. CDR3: CATSTWAGRDSPLHF. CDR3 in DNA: TGTGCCACCAGCACGTGGGCAGGGAGGGATTCACCCCTCCACTTT.